One sample yielded the 25 T cell receptor beta chains listed below, sequenced in a study of T-cell memory formation after mild COVID-19. TCRdb reprocessed the 5' RACE reads with MiXCR, giving one entry per CDR3 protein. The table records 200,000 or so distinct CDR3 sequences, approximately 10% of them present only once. The sequencing sample was made of PBMCs or a T cell subset sorted from them (not recorded which). The receptors here all came from a man between 18 and 29 years old who had mild COVID-19 (a few samples of this study predate the infection). Cell type and time point are not known.

Notes on this clonotype: No conserved phenylalanine or tryptophan ends this CDR3, so it is likely a read error. The J gene is TRBJ1-2, the V gene TRBV20-1; D is undetermined. The CDR3 has 12 amino acids. Germline V gene data show CDR1 as DFQATT and CDR2 as SNEGSKA (reference sequence). Trimming took 0 bases from V and 2 from J, leaving 4 bases between them. CDR3 in amino acids: CSAREGNYGYTL. The CDR3 DNA is TGCAGTGCTAGAGAGGGGAACTATGGCTACACCTTA.

This clonotype appeared many times. The CDR3 DNA sequence: TGTGCCATCAGTCGCGATTCCATCAATGAGCAGTTCTTC. This sequence encodes CAISRDSINEQFF. V and J are TRBV10-3 and TRBJ2-1, with D uncertain. Trimming pared 5 bases from V and 6 bases from J, leaving 11 bases between. CDR1 is ENHRY and CDR2 is SYGVKD in the germline V gene. The CDR3 extends over 13 amino acids.

This clonotype was seen a handful of times. The gene calls are TRBV7-9 and TRBJ2-3; the match to TRBD2 covers 16 bases. There are 19 residues in the CDR3. Per germline, CDR1 SEHNR and CDR2 FQNEAQ (reference sequence). The ends lost 5 bases at V and 2 bases at J; junction bases unmatched: 10. Written as DNA, the CDR3 is TGTGCCAGCAGCCCCGGGACTAGCGGGGGGGCCTTTTCCACAGATACGCAGTATTTT. This codes for CASSPGTSGGAFSTDTQYF.

Many counts were recorded for this clonotype. V gene TRBV7-2 combines with J gene TRBJ2-4; 8 positions match TRBD1. The length of the CDR3 is 14 residues. From germline, CDR1 is SGHTA and CDR2 FQGNSA. V lost 5 bases to trimming and J lost 10 bases; unmatched junction nucleotides: 10. The CDR3 reads CASSPPGTGHIQYF. CDR3 nucleotide sequence: TGTGCCAGCAGCCCACCGGGGACAGGTCATATTCAGTACTTC.

This clonotype was detected a few times. The chain joins TRBV25-1 to TRBJ2-3, with TRBD2 matching over 13 bases. The trim removed 7 bases at V and 6 bases at J, leaving 1 base unmatched. The CDR3 extends over 13 amino acids. Germline-derived CDR1 and CDR2 are MGHDK and SYGVNS. The CDR3 protein is CASKLAGGDTQYF. In DNA, the CDR3 is TGTGCCAGCAAACTAGCGGGGGGGGATACGCAGTATTTT.

This clonotype has just a few counts. The chain employs TRBV6-1 and TRBJ1-5; D possibly corresponds to TRBD1 (5 bases). The germline V gene encodes CDR1 MNHNS and CDR2 SASEGT. The V end was cut by 6 bases, the J end by 8 bases, with 14 bases between. The CDR3 totals 13 residues. CDR3 sequence (DNA): TGTGCCAGCAGCGGTCCCCCGGGGGAGCCCCAGCATTTT. Protein sequence: CASSGPPGEPQHF.

This clonotype has a handful of counts. This chain links TRBV30 with TRBJ2-5; D is uncertain. The length of the CDR3 is 12 residues. The germline V gene has CDR1 GTSNPN and CDR2 SVGIG (reference sequence). The V and J ends lost 4 bases and 2 bases respectively, with 8 bases between them. The DNA for the CDR3 is TGTGCCTGGACAAACAGACAAGAGACCCAGTACTTC. Protein sequence: CAWTNRQETQYF.

The chain joins TRBV7-9 to TRBJ2-7; D is possibly TRBD2 (5 bases). V was shortened by 5 bases and J by 6 bases, with 11 bases between the two germline ends. CDR1 is SEHNR and CDR2 is FQNEAQ in the germline V gene (reference sequence). This CDR3 has 12 residues. This chain's CDR3 is CASSLDLTEQYF. In DNA form, the CDR3 reads TGTGCCAGCAGCCTGGACTTGACCGAGCAGTACTTC.

This clonotype was detected many times. This sequence joins TRBV7-9 and TRBJ2-1; tentatively, D is TRBD1 or TRBD2 (6 bases each). The CDR3 is made up of 11 amino acids. V lost 5 bases, J lost 13 bases, and 12 bases lay in between. Germline assignment: CDR1 SEHNR and CDR2 FQNEAQ (reference sequence). In nucleotides, the CDR3 is TGTGCCAGCAGCCCCGGAGGGGGACAGTTCTTC. This gives the protein CASSPGGGQFF.

This clonotype appeared a few times. J is TRBJ2-1 and V is TRBV6-5; 7 nucleotides align to TRBD1. CDR1 is MNHEY, CDR2 SVGAGI, per germline. The CDR3 totals 17 residues. J was trimmed by 1 base and V by 4 bases; bases with no gene match: 10. The CDR3 sequence is CASSSRRQGLSYNEQFF. CDR3 coding DNA: TGTGCCAGCAGTTCGCGCCGACAGGGCCTTTCCTACAATGAGCAGTTCTTC.

This clonotype was counted between two and nine times. This sequence joins TRBV28 and TRBJ2-7, with TRBD1 as a possible D gene (6 bases). Germline CDR1 is MDHEN and CDR2 is SYDVKM. The V end was cut by 3 bases, the J end by 3 bases, with 9 bases between. CDR3 size: 13 residues. The CDR3 DNA follows: TGTGCCAGCAGTTTTGCCAGGGGCTACGAGCAGTACGTC. Translated, it gives CASSFARGYEQYV.

This clonotype has only a few counts. The rearrangement uses TRBV5-1 and TRBJ2-5, with D tentatively TRBD1 (6 bases). CDR3 length equals 15 residues. Germline V lookup: CDR1 SGHRS, CDR2 YFSETQ. V gave up 1 base and J gave up 5 bases, with 15 bases separating them. The chain's CDR3 is CASSLTTGTGETQYF. The DNA of the CDR3 is TGCGCCAGCAGCTTGACCACAGGGACCGGGGAGACCCAGTACTTC.

The rearrangement uses TRBV6-2 or TRBV6-3 and TRBJ1-1, with TRBD1 matching 10 bases. V lost 8 bases to trimming and J lost 4 bases; unmatched junction nucleotides: 4. Per the germline V gene, CDR1 is MNHEY and CDR2 is SVGEGT. The CDR3 is 13 residues long. The CDR3 here is CASDDRGLTEAFF. Here the CDR3 DNA reads TGTGCCAGCGACGACAGGGGGCTCACTGAAGCTTTCTTT.

CDR3 sequence reads: CASSRTAGTRVYNEQFF. The CDR3 DNA sequence: TGCGCCAGCAGCCGGACGGCGGGGACCAGGGTGTACAATGAGCAGTTCTTC. The rearrangement joins TRBV5-1 to TRBJ2-1; TRBD2 might be the D (6 bases). Germline assignment: CDR1 SGHRS and CDR2 YFSETQ. The CDR3 is 17 residues long. V lost 4 bases to trimming and J lost 4 bases, with 21 bases between them.

This clonotype was counted only a few times. The chain combines TRBV18 with TRBJ2-7; D not resolved. The CDR3 loop spans 13 amino acids. Germline V gene lookup returns CDR1 KGHSH and CDR2 LQKENI. Trimming removed 5 bases from V and 1 base from J, with 9 bases in between. The CDR3 DNA is TGTGCCAGCTCAGGCGCAGGTTCCTACGAGCAGTACGTC. Protein: CASSGAGSYEQYV.

This clonotype appeared many times. CDR3 DNA: TGTGCCAGCAGCATGGTGGGAGGGGGCTACGAGCAGTACGTC. This gives the protein CASSMVGGGYEQYV. V and J are TRBV11-2 and TRBJ2-7; a possible D gene is TRBD2 (7 bases). The CDR3 has 14 amino acids. The V gene's germline CDR1 is SGHAT and CDR2 FQNNGV. Trimming took 5 bases from V and 3 from J, leaving 14 bases between them.

The chain combines TRBV4-1 with TRBJ1-4; D ambiguous. CDR1 and CDR2 (germline): MGHRA, YSYEKL. This CDR3 region has 15 residues. Trimming took off 1 base at V and 5 bases at J, with 11 bases between the two ends. In DNA form, the CDR3 reads TGCGCCAGCAGCCAAGCTCCCGTCGACAATGAAAAACTGTTTTTT. As protein: CASSQAPVDNEKLFF.

This clonotype was found a few times. The rearrangement uses TRBV4-3 and TRBJ2-3; no clear D gene. Trimming took off 0 bases at V and 6 bases at J, with 7 bases between the two ends. Per the germline V gene, CDR1 is LGHNA and CDR2 is YSLEER. The CDR3 is made up of 13 amino acids. The CDR3 loop is CASSQEFRDTQYF. The CDR3 bases are TGCGCCAGCAGCCAAGAATTCCGGGATACGCAGTATTTT.

This clonotype was seen repeatedly, ten times or more. The chain carries TRBV7-7 and TRBJ2-5, with D perhaps matching TRBD2 (6 bases). Looked up from germline, CDR1 is SSHAT and CDR2 is FNYEAQ (reference sequence). The CDR3 covers 13 residues. This chain's CDR3 is CARCQGGEETQYF. In DNA form, the CDR3 reads TGTGCAAGGTGCCAGGGAGGCGAAGAGACCCAGTACTTC. Together with reference TRBV7-7 and TRBJ2-5, the CDR3 gives the full variable domain: GAGVSQSPRYKVTKRGQDVTLRCDPISSHATLYWYQQALGQGPEFLTYFNYEAQPDKSGLPSDRFSAERPEGSISTLTIQRTEQRDSAMYRCARCQGGEETQYFGPGTRLLVL.

This clonotype has a handful of counts. This chain links TRBV4-1 with TRBJ2-2; the D gene is possibly TRBD1 (5 bases). The CDR3 sequence is 19 residues long. V gave up 1 base and J gave up 5 bases, with 23 bases separating them. Germline assignment: CDR1 MGHRA and CDR2 YSYEKL. The DNA for the CDR3 is TGCGCCAGCAGCCAAGGGGGAAGGGCAGGATCAAAGGGGACCGGGGAGCTGTTTTTT. Its translation: CASSQGGRAGSKGTGELFF.

The chain is built from TRBV2 and TRBJ2-1; D not certain. The ends were cut back, 4 bases at V and 8 bases at J, with 6 bases in the middle. Looked up from germline, CDR1 is SNHLY and CDR2 is FYNNEI. This CDR3 is built from 11 residues. The CDR3 DNA follows: TGTGCCAGCAGTGTGTTCGATGAGCAGTTCTTC. This encodes CASSVFDEQFF.

The genes are TRBV29-1 and TRBJ1-1; D unclear. The CDR3 contains 13 residues. Germline CDR1 SQVTM, CDR2 ANQGSEA. V was shortened by 7 bases and J by 0 bases, with 12 bases between the two germline ends. The DNA of the CDR3 is TGCAGCGCCACCTCGACGGTGAACACTGAAGCTTTCTTT. Residues: CSATSTVNTEAFF.

The chain couples TRBV5-1 to TRBJ2-7; the match to TRBD1 covers 7 bases. The CDR3 consists of 14 residues. Trimming cost V 3 bases and J 3 bases; bases outside gene matches: 6. Germline CDR1 and CDR2: SGHRS and YFSETQ. The chain's CDR3 is CASSSRWDSYEQYF. The CDR3 DNA follows: TGCGCCAGCAGCTCGCGGTGGGACAGCTACGAGCAGTACTTC.

This clonotype has a handful of counts. V gene TRBV7-2 combines with J gene TRBJ2-1; the D is unclear. Germline CDR1 reads SGHTA; CDR2 reads FQGNSA. CDR3 length equals 13 residues. The V end was cut by 4 bases, the J end by 3 bases, with 7 bases between. The CDR3, as DNA: TGTGCCAGCAGCTCCCCAGTCTACAATGAGCAGTTCTTC. This gives the protein CASSSPVYNEQFF.

This clonotype turned up a few times. This chain links TRBV20-1 with TRBJ1-2; D gene uncertain. The germline CDR1 and CDR2 sequences are DFQATT and SNEGSKA (reference sequence). V was pared by 5 bases and J by 6 bases, with 13 bases between. The CDR3 has 12 amino acids. The CDR3 is CSARRGKDGYTF. In DNA, the CDR3 is TGCAGTGCTCGGCGGGGAAAAGATGGCTACACCTTC.